These 29 T cell receptor beta chains were sequenced from one sample in a study of blood T cell repertoires in COVID-19. Some clones are missing from TCRdb's copy, which holds only in-frame ones; the method was immunoSEQ multiplex PCR. The sample holds roughly 69,000 clones, 85% to 90% seen once. What was sequenced was peripheral blood. The receptors originated from a man aged 45-65 years with acute or convalescent COVID-19.

V is TRBV6-2 or TRBV6-3 and J is TRBJ2-4, with 8 bases that match TRBD1. Trimming removed 0 bases from V and 1 base from J; junction bases left unmatched: 8. CDR3 length equals 18 residues. The germline CDR1 and CDR2 sequences are MNHEY and SVGEGT. The CDR3 spells CASSYSPRTGSAKNIQYF. The CDR3 coding sequence is TGTGCCAGCAGTTACTCGCCCCGGACAGGGTCTGCCAAAAACATTCAGTACTTC.

The chain links TRBV7-8 to TRBJ2-1; 7 nucleotides line up with TRBD1. CDR1 SGHVS and CDR2 FQNEAQ come from the germline V gene. CDR3 length: 15 amino acids. Unmatched junction bases numbered 7, after V lost 3 bases and J lost 5 bases. Here the CDR3 reads CASSLERGLDNEQFF. The CDR3 region has the DNA TGTGCCAGCAGCTTGGAAAGGGGGCTCGACAATGAGCAGTTCTTC.

The gene calls are TRBV7-9 and TRBJ2-4, with D tentatively TRBD2 (5 bases). Germline-derived CDR1 and CDR2 are SEHNR and FQNEAQ (reference sequence). With 2 bases removed from V and 6 bases from J, the gap between germline ends came to 8 bases. The CDR3 is made up of 13 amino acids. The CDR3 DNA sequence: TGTGCCAGCAGCTTACTAGAGGGAAACATTCAGTACTTC. Translating it yields CASSLLEGNIQYF.

CDR3 DNA: TGTGCCAGCAATCTAGCGCCCAACTACGAGCAGTACTTC. It specifies CASNLAPNYEQYF. The V call is TRBV6-5, the J call TRBJ2-7, with a tentative D call TRBD2 (6 bases). The CDR3 runs to 13 residues. The germline V gene has CDR1 MNHEY and CDR2 SVGAGI. Trimming cost V 7 bases and J 3 bases, with 13 bases left between them.

This chain connects TRBV7-7 to TRBJ2-3; TRBD1 agrees at 9 bases. With V trimmed by 4 bases and J by 4 bases, 3 bases remained unmatched. The CDR3 consists of 14 residues. Germline V gene lookup returns CDR1 SSHAT and CDR2 FNYEAQ (reference sequence). As DNA, the CDR3 is TGTGCCAGCAGCTCCGGGACAGGGCCAGATACGCAGTATTTT. Translating gives CASSSGTGPDTQYF.

This clone was counted a single time. V is TRBV7-9 and J is TRBJ1-1; tentatively, D is TRBD1 (6 bases). The V gene lost 5 bases and the J gene lost 6 bases, with 13 bases spanning the gap. The CDR3 spans 13 residues. Germline CDR1 is SEHNR and CDR2 is FQNEAQ (reference sequence). Here the CDR3 DNA reads TGTGCCAGCAGCCCAAGGACAGACGCTGAAGCTTTCTTT. Amino acid sequence: CASSPRTDAEAFF.

The V gene is TRBV19, the J gene TRBJ2-7; 8 positions match TRBD1. CDR1 is LNHDA, CDR2 SQIVND, per germline (reference sequence). V lost 4 bases to trimming and J lost 0 bases; unmatched junction nucleotides: 5. There are 15 residues in the CDR3. CDR3 amino acids: CASSNPGQVSYEQYF. The CDR3 bases are TGTGCCAGTAGTAATCCGGGACAGGTCTCCTACGAGCAGTACTTC.

The J gene is TRBJ1-1, the V gene TRBV18, with 8 bases matching TRBD1. V shed 4 bases, J shed 1 base, and the junction held 8 bases outside the gene matches. The germline V gene has CDR1 KGHSH and CDR2 LQKENI. The CDR3 loop spans 16 amino acids. CDR3 sequence reads: CASSRSGGAGNTEAFF. CDR3 nucleotide sequence: TGTGCCAGCTCACGCTCAGGGGGCGCGGGGAACACTGAAGCTTTCTTT.

The chain links TRBV5-1 to TRBJ1-2; maybe TRBD1 (6 bases). This CDR3 has 14 residues. CDR1 SGHRS and CDR2 YFSETQ come from the germline V gene. The ends were cut back, 3 bases at V and 4 bases at J, with 13 bases in the middle. The CDR3 coding sequence is TGCGCCAGCAGCTCAGGGGTTCTGGGCTATGGCTACACCTTC. Protein product: CASSSGVLGYGYTF.

This clone occurred a few times. The V and J genes are TRBV5-6 and TRBJ1-5; D call uncertain. The CDR3 covers 15 residues. The germline V and J ends were trimmed by 1 base and 4 bases, with 12 bases remaining between them. Per germline, CDR1 SGHDT and CDR2 YYEEEE. The CDR3 nucleotides read TGTGCCAGCAGCTTGTTTGAGGGAGTTAATCAGCCCCAGCATTTT. Protein product: CASSLFEGVNQPQHF.

This clone appeared a few times. The rearrangement links TRBV2 to TRBJ1-1; 8 bases agree with TRBD1. J was trimmed by 1 base and V by 3 bases; bases with no gene match: 4. The CDR3 sequence is 15 residues long. Germline V CDR1 and CDR2: SNHLY, FYNNEI. CDR3 DNA sequence: TGTGCCAGCAGTGACCAGGGGGCTCAGAACACTGAAGCTTTCTTT. Translated, it gives CASSDQGAQNTEAFF.

In this sample, this clone turned up once. V is TRBV3-1 (or the pseudogene TRBV3-2) and J is TRBJ1-3; D unclear. There are 15 residues in the CDR3. The germline gives CDR1 LGHDT, CDR2 YNNKEL (reference sequence). With 2 bases removed from V and 0 bases from J, the gap between germline ends came to 8 bases. CDR3 sequence reads: CASSQTGGSGNTIYF. The CDR3 DNA reads as TGTGCCAGCAGCCAAACGGGAGGCTCTGGAAACACCATATATTTT.

This clone has more than one count but fewer than ten. The V gene is TRBV19, the J gene TRBJ1-6; 8 bases fit TRBD1. CDR3 length equals 17 residues. J gave up 7 bases and V 6 bases, and 14 bases lay outside the gene matches. Germline V gene data show CDR1 as LNHDA and CDR2 as SQIVND (reference sequence). CDR3 nucleotide sequence: TGTGCCAGTAGGAAAAGACAGGACAGGGCTGGGAATTCACCCCTCCACTTT. Protein: CASRKRQDRAGNSPLHF.

This chain connects TRBV3-1 (or the pseudogene TRBV3-2) to TRBJ2-7; D is perhaps TRBD2 (6 bases). The CDR3 contains 11 residues. Trimming took 3 bases from V and 6 from J, leaving 6 bases between them. Germline-derived CDR1 and CDR2 are LGHDT and YNNKEL (reference sequence). The DNA of the CDR3 is TGTGCCAGCAGCCAGGGGGGCGAGCAGTACTTC. Translated: CASSQGGEQYF.

V and J are TRBV6-5 and TRBJ2-7, with TRBD2 as a possible D gene (6 bases). The CDR3 has 14 amino acids. CDR1 is MNHEY, CDR2 SVGAGI, per germline. Trimming stripped 0 bases from V and 3 bases from J, with 9 bases between. The CDR3 DNA is TGTGCCAGCAGTTACTCGACTAGTAGCTACGAGCAGTACTTC. It encodes CASSYSTSSYEQYF.

The chain recombines TRBV9 with TRBJ1-6; D gene unclear. The ends were cut back, 0 bases at V and 5 bases at J, with 12 bases in the middle. The CDR3 loop spans 16 amino acids. From germline, CDR1 is SGDLS and CDR2 YYNGEE. CDR3 protein: CASSVAGFLDNSPLHF. The CDR3 DNA is TGTGCCAGCAGCGTAGCGGGATTTTTGGATAATTCACCCCTCCACTTT.

V usage is TRBV19 and J usage is TRBJ2-4, with a weak D call TRBD1 (6 bases). The CDR3 consists of 17 residues. The V gene's germline CDR1 is LNHDA and CDR2 SQIVND (reference sequence). Trimming pared 5 bases from V and 0 bases from J, leaving 17 bases between. In nucleotides, the CDR3 is TGTGCCAGTAGTCCTGAAACAGGGCCTCTAGCCAAAAACATTCAGTACTTC. It is translated as CASSPETGPLAKNIQYF.

This sequence joins TRBV19 and TRBJ1-1; 10 positions agree with TRBD1. CDR3 length: 15 amino acids. The V and J ends lost 5 bases and 1 base, in that order; junction bases with no gene match: 4. Germline V gene lookup returns CDR1 LNHDA and CDR2 SQIVND (reference sequence). CDR3 residues: CASSSRTGGNTEAFF. In DNA, the CDR3 is TGTGCCAGTAGTTCCAGGACAGGGGGGAACACTGAAGCTTTCTTT. Full variable domain (missing parts from reference TRBV19 and TRBJ1-1): DGGITQSPKYLFRKEGQNVTLSCEQNLNHDAMYWYRQDPGQGLRLIYYSQIVNDFQKGDIAEGYSVSREKKESFPLTVTSAQKNPTAFYLCASSSRTGGNTEAFFGQGTRLTVV.

The chain couples TRBV5-5 to TRBJ2-5, with a tentative D call TRBD2 (5 bases). V was clipped by 0 bases and J by 3 bases, with 12 bases between them. Germline V gives CDR1 SGHKS, CDR2 YYEKEE (reference sequence). The CDR3 runs to 15 residues. The CDR3 bases are TGTGCCAGCAGCTTGGCCCCCCGGGATGAAGAGACCCAGTACTTC. This sequence encodes CASSLAPRDEETQYF.

CDR3 nucleotides: TGTGCCAGTAGTATAGTGACTAGCGGACCGTACGAGCAGTACTTC. Translating it yields CASSIVTSGPYEQYF. The rearrangement uses TRBV19 and TRBJ2-7; 9 nucleotides agree with TRBD2. V gave up 1 base and J gave up 4 bases; unmatched junction bases: 5. The CDR3 contains 15 residues. Germline V lookup: CDR1 LNHDA, CDR2 SQIVND (reference sequence).

The genes are TRBV11-3 and TRBJ1-3; 9 bases map to TRBD1. The trim removed 5 bases at V and 2 bases at J, leaving 4 bases unmatched. The CDR3 has 15 residues. Germline V CDR1 and CDR2: SGHNT, YENEEA. CDR3 in amino acids: CASSLRTGAGNTIYF. The CDR3 DNA reads TGTGCCAGCAGCCTCAGGACAGGGGCTGGAAACACCATATATTTT.

This chain joins TRBV9 and TRBJ2-1; 9 nucleotides match TRBD2. Trimming removed 0 bases from V and 15 bases from J; junction bases left unmatched: 10. Germline CDR1 SGDLS, CDR2 YYNGEE. The CDR3 covers 14 residues. The CDR3 loop reads CASSVVVSGGPLFF. CDR3 bases: TGTGCCAGCAGCGTAGTAGTTAGCGGGGGCCCCTTGTTCTTC.

The chain is built from TRBV11-3 and TRBJ2-4; 9 positions match TRBD1. CDR1 and CDR2 from the germline V gene are SGHNT and YENEEA. This CDR3 contains 14 residues. The J segment lost 6 bases and the V segment lost 2 bases, leaving 2 bases of the junction unmatched. Written as DNA, the CDR3 is TGTGCCAGCAGCTTACAGGACAGGGGAAACATTCAGTACTTC. Protein product: CASSLQDRGNIQYF.

The V and J genes are TRBV19 and TRBJ2-5, with TRBD1 matching 7 bases. After removal of 5 bases from V and 4 bases from J, the junction contained 4 bases not matched to a gene. In germline, CDR1 is LNHDA, CDR2 SQIVND (reference sequence). The CDR3 sequence is 13 residues long. The CDR3 region is CASSRPGGETQYF. Written as DNA, the CDR3 is TGTGCCAGTAGTCGTCCAGGGGGAGAGACCCAGTACTTC.

The chain is built from TRBV7-2 and TRBJ1-3, with no clear D. With 5 bases removed from V and 1 base from J, the gap between germline ends came to 6 bases. Germline V CDR1 and CDR2: SGHTA, FQGNSA. The CDR3 totals 13 residues. The CDR3 protein is CASSPGSGNTIYF. The CDR3 region has the DNA TGTGCCAGCAGCCCCGGGTCTGGAAACACCATATATTTT.

The chain uses TRBV6-6 and TRBJ1-1; TRBD1 matches 8 bases. The length of the CDR3 is 16 residues. J lost 1 base, V lost 5 bases, and 9 bases had no gene match. The germline gives CDR1 MNHNY, CDR2 SVGAGI (reference sequence). The DNA for the CDR3 is TGTGCCAGCAGTCCGGGGACAGGTGACCCGAACACTGAAGCTTTCTTT. Translation: CASSPGTGDPNTEAFF.

V usage is TRBV5-6 and J usage is TRBJ1-3, with 9 bases fitting TRBD1. The CDR3 is 14 residues long. V shed 6 bases, J shed 8 bases, and the junction held 9 bases outside the gene matches. Germline CDR1 and CDR2: SGHDT and YYEEEE. The CDR3 loop reads CASTDRDREDTIYF. Here the CDR3 DNA reads TGTGCCAGCACTGACCGGGACAGGGAAGACACCATATATTTT.

The CDR3 protein is CASSFFRGETQYF. The DNA of the CDR3 is TGTGCCAGCAGCTTTTTCAGGGGAGAGACCCAGTACTTC. The chain uses TRBV7-9 and TRBJ2-5, with D perhaps TRBD1 (6 bases). CDR1 and CDR2 from the germline V gene are SEHNR and FQNEAQ (reference sequence). The length of the CDR3 is 13 residues. Trimming cost V 3 bases and J 4 bases, with 9 bases left between them. The complete variable domain, with remaining parts taken from reference TRBV7-9 and TRBJ2-5, reads DTGVSQNPRHKITKRGQNVTFRCDPISEHNRLYWYRQTLGQGPEFLTYFQNEAQLEKSRLLSDRFSAERPKGSFSTLEIQRTEQGDSAMYLCASSFFRGETQYFGPGTRLLVL.

V and J are TRBV10-3 and TRBJ2-1; D uncertain. CDR1 ENHRY and CDR2 SYGVKD come from the germline V gene. There are 14 residues in the CDR3. V was shortened by 6 bases and J by 0 bases, with 9 bases between the two germline ends. CDR3 nucleotide sequence: TGTGCCATCAGGGAGATTAACTCCTACAATGAGCAGTTCTTC. Translation gives CAIREINSYNEQFF.